These T cell receptor beta chains were read from a single sample in a study of blood T cell repertoires in COVID-19. Produced via immunoSEQ multiplex PCR; TCRdb's table is partial and in-frame only. The sample has 150,000 to 200,000 clones, 87% seen once. Sequencing input: peripheral blood. The receptors were sampled from a man in his forties or fifties with active or convalescent COVID-19. Each CDR3 is given with its conserved first and last residue. Each record gives: clone size, J gene, D gene, V gene, CDR3 protein, CDR3 DNA. A D gene is named only where the DNA matches it firmly. The size of a clone is reported for some rows only, either as once, few or many, or as a class for expanded clones.

-,TRBJ2-7,-,TRBV9,CASSVDPSLRSDVHF,TGTGCCAGCAGCGTAGACCCCTCACTTAGGAGCGACGTACACTTC
once,TRBJ1-2,-,TRBV27,CASSRGPVGGNYGYTF,TGTGCCAGCAGTCGTGGGCCAGTGGGAGGGAACTATGGCTACACCTTC
-,TRBJ1-5,-,TRBV7-8,CASSRGNSNQPQHF,TGTGCCAGCAGCCGCGGGAATAGCAATCAGCCCCAGCATTTT
-,TRBJ2-7,-,TRBV10-3,CAISETSPRRGSTYEQYF,TGTGCCATCAGTGAGACTTCACCGAGAAGGGGATCGACCTACGAGCAGTACTTC
-,TRBJ2-3,-,TRBV15,CAIGTSYTDTQYF,TGTGCCATCGGGACTTCGTACACAGATACGCAGTATTTT
-,TRBJ1-6,-,TRBV18,CASSAQGNSPLHF,TGTGCCAGCTCAGCGCAGGGGAATTCACCCCTCCACTTT
once,TRBJ1-1,-,TRBV7-9,CASSLGQGTEAFF,TGTGCCAGCAGCTTAGGGCAGGGCACTGAAGCTTTCTTT
few,TRBJ2-3,TRBD2,TRBV7-9,CASSQAGGRIDTQYF,TGTGCCAGCAGCCAAGCGGGGGGGAGGATAGATACGCAGTATTTT
-,TRBJ1-2,TRBD1,TRBV6-5,CASTGQGTYTF,TGTGCCAGCACCGGACAGGGAACGTACACCTTC
-,TRBJ1-4,-,TRBV15,CATSRERVLANEKLFF,TGTGCCACCAGCAGAGAGAGGGTTTTGGCTAATGAAAAACTGTTTTTT
-,TRBJ2-5,-,TRBV3-1/TRBV3-2,CASSQEALNIETQYF,TGTGCCAGCAGCCAAGAAGCCTTAAATATAGAGACCCAGTACTTC
-,TRBJ1-1,-,TRBV5-5,CASSFGGARVTEAFF,TGTGCCAGCAGCTTCGGGGGGGCGCGAGTAACTGAAGCTTTCTTT
-,TRBJ2-2,-,TRBV18,CASSQIQYGELFF,TGTGCCAGCTCACAGATTCAGTACGGGGAGCTGTTTTTT
once,TRBJ1-2,TRBD1,TRBV24-1,CATSKQGDYGYTF,TGTGCCACCAGTAAGCAGGGGGACTATGGCTACACCTTC
-,TRBJ1-6,-,TRBV5-5,CASSYTETYNSPLHF,TGTGCCAGCAGCTACACGGAGACCTATAATTCACCCCTCCACTTT
-,TRBJ1-4,-,TRBV28,CASSLRGAGDEKLFF,TGTGCCAGCAGTTTAAGGGGGGCGGGAGATGAAAAACTGTTTTTT
once,TRBJ2-7,TRBD1,TRBV7-9,CASSLSTGAYEQYF,TGTGCCAGCAGCTTAAGCACAGGGGCTTACGAGCAGTACTTC
-,TRBJ2-2,-,TRBV4-2,CASSHNGGENTGELFF,TGTGCCAGCAGCCACAACGGCGGGGAGAACACCGGGGAGCTGTTTTTT
-,TRBJ2-3,-,TRBV28,CASSPGGVTDTQYF,TGTGCCAGCAGTCCCGGGGGAGTCACAGATACGCAGTATTTT
-,TRBJ1-1,-,TRBV15,CATSRVVEAAFF,TGTGCCACCAGCAGAGTAGTCGAGGCTGCTTTCTTT
-,TRBJ1-1,TRBD1,TRBV3-1/TRBV3-2,CASSQVPGQADQF,TGTGCCAGCAGCCAAGTCCCCGGACAGGCGGACCAATTT
-,TRBJ2-7,-,TRBV6-2/TRBV6-3,CASSYSTFGLRNYEQYF,TGTGCCAGCAGTTACTCGACATTTGGACTTCGGAACTACGAGCAGTACTTC
-,TRBJ2-5,TRBD2,TRBV5-6,CASSSPRGGGETQYF,TGTGCCAGCAGCTCACCGCGGGGGGGCGGTGAGACCCAGTACTTC